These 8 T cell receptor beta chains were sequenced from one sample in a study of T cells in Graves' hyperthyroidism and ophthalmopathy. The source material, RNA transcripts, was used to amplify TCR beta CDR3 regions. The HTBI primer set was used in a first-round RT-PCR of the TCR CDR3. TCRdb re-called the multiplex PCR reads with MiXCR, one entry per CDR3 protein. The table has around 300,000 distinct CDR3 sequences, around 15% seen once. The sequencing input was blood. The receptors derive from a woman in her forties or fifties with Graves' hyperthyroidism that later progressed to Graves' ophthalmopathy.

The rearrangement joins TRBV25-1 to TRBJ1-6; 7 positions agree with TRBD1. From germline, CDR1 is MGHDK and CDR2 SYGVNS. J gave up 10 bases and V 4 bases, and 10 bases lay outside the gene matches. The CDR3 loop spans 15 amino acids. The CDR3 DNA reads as TGTGCCAGCAGTGGACCGACAGGGACTAACTCACCCCTCCACTTT. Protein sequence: CASSGPTGTNSPLHF.

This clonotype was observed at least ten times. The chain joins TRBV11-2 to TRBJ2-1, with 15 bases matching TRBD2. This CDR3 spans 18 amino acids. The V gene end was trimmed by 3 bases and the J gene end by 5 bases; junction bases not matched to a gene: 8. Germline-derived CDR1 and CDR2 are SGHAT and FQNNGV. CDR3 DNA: TGTGCCAGCAGCTTGGGTGGGACTAGCGGGAGGCCCCACAATGAGCAGTTCTTC. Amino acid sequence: CASSLGGTSGRPHNEQFF.

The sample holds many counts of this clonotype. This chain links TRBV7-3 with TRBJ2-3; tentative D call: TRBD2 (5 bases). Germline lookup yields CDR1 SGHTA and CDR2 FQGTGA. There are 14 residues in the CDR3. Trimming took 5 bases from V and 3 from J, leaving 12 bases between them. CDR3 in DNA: TGTGCCAGCAGCCCTAGCCGTCGGACAGATACGCAGTATTTT. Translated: CASSPSRRTDTQYF.

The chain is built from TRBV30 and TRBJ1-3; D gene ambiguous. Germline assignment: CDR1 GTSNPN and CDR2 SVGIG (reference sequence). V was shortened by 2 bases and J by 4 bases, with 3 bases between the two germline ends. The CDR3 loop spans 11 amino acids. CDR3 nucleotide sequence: TGTGCCTGGAGTACAGGAAACACCATATATTTT. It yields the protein CAWSTGNTIYF.

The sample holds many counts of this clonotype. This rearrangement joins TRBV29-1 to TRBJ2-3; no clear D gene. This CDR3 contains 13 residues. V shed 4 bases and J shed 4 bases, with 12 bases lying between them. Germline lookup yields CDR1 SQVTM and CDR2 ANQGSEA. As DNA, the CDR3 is TGCAGCGTTGTCGGCAGGCTGGCAGATACGCAGTATTTT. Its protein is CSVVGRLADTQYF.

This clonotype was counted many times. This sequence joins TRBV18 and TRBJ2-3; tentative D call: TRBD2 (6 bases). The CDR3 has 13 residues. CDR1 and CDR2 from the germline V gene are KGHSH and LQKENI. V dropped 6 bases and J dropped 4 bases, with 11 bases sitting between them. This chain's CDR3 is CASSTGEADTQYF. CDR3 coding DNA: TGTGCCAGCTCGACGGGAGAGGCAGATACGCAGTATTTT.

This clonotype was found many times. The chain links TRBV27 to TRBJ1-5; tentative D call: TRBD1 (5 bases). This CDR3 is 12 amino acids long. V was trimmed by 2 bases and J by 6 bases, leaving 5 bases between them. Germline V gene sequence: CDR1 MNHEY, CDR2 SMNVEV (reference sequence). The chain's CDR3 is CASSLGGQPQHF. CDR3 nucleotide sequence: TGTGCCAGCAGTTTAGGGGGTCAGCCCCAGCATTTT.

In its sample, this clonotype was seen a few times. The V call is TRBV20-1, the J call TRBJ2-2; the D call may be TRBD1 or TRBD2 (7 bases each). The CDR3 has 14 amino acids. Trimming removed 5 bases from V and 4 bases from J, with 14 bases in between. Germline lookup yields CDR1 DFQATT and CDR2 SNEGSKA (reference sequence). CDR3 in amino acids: CSAPRGGFTGELFF. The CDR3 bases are TGCAGTGCTCCCAGGGGGGGATTCACCGGGGAGCTGTTTTTT.